This TCR beta chain was captured by sequencing in a study of blood T cells in healthy people across ages. For the second PCR, which ran for roughly 6 to 12 cycles, a sample-barcoded 5' primer and a J-beta primer mix were used. Unique molecular identifiers of 12 random nucleotides labeled each cDNA. TCRdb ran MiXCR on the 5' RACE reads and lists one entry per CDR3 protein. In the table there are more than 650,000 distinct CDR3 sequences, about 53% of which are singletons. For this clonotype: Its antigen is unknown.

Notes on the study in general: Strong correlation was found linking TCR beta diversity to naive T cell percentage.

This clonotype was sampled from a man at least 80 years old in good health. The specimen sequenced was blood.

CDR3 DNA: TGTGCCAGCAGCTTTCCCACGGGTGGCTCCTACGAGCAGTACTTC. It codes for CASSFPTGGSYEQYF. V gene TRBV13 combines with J gene TRBJ2-7; D uncertain. CDR3 length: 15 residues. V was trimmed by 3 bases and J by 0 bases, leaving 12 bases between them. Germline V gene lookup returns CDR1 PRHDT and CDR2 FYEKMQ (reference sequence).